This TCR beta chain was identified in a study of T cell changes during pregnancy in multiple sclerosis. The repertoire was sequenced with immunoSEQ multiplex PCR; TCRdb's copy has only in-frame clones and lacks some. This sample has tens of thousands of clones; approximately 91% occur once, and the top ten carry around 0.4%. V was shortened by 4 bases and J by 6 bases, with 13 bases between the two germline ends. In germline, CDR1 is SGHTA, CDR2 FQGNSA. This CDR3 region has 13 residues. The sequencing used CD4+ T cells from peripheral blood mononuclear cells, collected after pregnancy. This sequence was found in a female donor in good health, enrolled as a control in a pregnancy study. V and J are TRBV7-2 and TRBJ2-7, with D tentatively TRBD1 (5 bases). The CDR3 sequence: CASSSNHQGEQYF. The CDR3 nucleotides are TGTGCCAGCAGCTCCAACCACCAGGGCGAGCAGTACTTC.